This TCR beta chain was obtained from a study of blood T cell repertoires in COVID-19. The V end lost 6 bases, the J end lost 4 bases, and 11 bases lay between the germline ends. The length of the CDR3 is 12 residues. Germline CDR1 SQVTM, CDR2 ANQGSEA. The protocol was immunoSEQ multiplex PCR, while the TCRdb copy is restricted to in-frame clones and leaves out a portion. The data contain 200,000 or so clones, roughly 80% of them singletons. This TCR came from a man aged 35 to 55 who had recovered from COVID-19. The chain couples TRBV29-1 to TRBJ2-3; D is ambiguous. Sequenced input: PBMCs or T cells enriched from blood (not recorded which). CDR3 amino acids: CSVGHGSDTQYF. CDR3 bases: TGCAGCGTAGGCCACGGGTCAGATACGCAGTATTTT.